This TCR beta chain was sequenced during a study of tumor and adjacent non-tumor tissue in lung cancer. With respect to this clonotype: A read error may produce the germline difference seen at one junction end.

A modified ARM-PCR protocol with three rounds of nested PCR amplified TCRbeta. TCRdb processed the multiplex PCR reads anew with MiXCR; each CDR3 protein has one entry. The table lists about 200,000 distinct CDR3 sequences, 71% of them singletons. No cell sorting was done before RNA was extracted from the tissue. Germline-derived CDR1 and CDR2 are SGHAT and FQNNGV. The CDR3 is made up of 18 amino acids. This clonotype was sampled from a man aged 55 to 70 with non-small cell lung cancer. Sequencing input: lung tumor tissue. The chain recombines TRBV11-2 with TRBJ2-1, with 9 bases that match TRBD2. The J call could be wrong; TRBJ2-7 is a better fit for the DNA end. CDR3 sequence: CACSSTIAGESSYNEQYF. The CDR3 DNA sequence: TGTGCCTGCAGCTCCACCATAGCGGGGGAATCCTCCTACAATGAGCAGTACTTC.